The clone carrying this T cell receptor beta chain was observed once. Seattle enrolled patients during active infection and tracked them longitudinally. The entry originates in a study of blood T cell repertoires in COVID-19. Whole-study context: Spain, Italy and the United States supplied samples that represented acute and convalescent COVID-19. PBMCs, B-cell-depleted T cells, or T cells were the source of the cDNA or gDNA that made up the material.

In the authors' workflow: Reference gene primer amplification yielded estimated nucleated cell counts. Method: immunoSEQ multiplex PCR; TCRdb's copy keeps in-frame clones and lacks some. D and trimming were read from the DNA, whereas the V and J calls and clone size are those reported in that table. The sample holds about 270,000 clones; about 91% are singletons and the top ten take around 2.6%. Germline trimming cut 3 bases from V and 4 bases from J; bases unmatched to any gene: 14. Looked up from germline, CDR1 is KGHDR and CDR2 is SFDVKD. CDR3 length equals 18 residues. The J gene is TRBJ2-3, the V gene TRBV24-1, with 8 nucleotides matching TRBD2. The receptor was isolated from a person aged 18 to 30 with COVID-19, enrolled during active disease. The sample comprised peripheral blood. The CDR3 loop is CATSDPSGSGIGADTQYF. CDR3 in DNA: TGTGCCACCAGTGATCCCTCAGGTAGCGGGATTGGTGCAGATACGCAGTATTTT.